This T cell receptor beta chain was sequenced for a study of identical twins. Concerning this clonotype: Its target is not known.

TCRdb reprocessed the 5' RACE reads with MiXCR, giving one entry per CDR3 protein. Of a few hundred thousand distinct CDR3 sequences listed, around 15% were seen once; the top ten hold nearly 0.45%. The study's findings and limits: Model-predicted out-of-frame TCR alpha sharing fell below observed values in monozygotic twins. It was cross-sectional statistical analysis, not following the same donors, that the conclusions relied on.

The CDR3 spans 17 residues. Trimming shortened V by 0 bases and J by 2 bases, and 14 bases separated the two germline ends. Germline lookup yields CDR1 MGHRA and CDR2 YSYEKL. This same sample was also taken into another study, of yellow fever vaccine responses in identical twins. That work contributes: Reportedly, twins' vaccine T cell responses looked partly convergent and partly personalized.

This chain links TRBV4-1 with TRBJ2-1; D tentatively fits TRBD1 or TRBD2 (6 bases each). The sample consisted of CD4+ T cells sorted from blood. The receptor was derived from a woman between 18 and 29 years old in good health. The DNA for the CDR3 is TGCGCCAGCAGCCAAGAAATCGTCGGGGGCCCCTACAATGAGCAGTTCTTC. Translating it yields CASSQEIVGGPYNEQFF.